Here is one T cell receptor beta chain with its context. Its antigen is undetermined. CDR1 is SNHLY and CDR2 is FYNNEI in the germline V gene. The J segment lost 2 bases and the V segment lost 6 bases, leaving 11 bases of the junction unmatched. There are 17 residues in the CDR3. Clones were sequenced by immunoSEQ multiplex PCR, and TCRdb holds only the in-frame ones, with some missing. The table includes more than 45,000 clones, 89% detected once. The donors were members of the validation cohort comprising some 120 subjects, separate from the roughly 730-subject first cohort. These data originate in a study of cytomegalovirus exposure and HLA in healthy donors. The study, taken as a whole, reports: The finding came from a later analysis; first-cohort TCR clusters tended to co-occur in the roughly 110 validation repertoires. Cytomegalovirus status, reportedly, was diagnosed with high specificity and sensitivity by the classifier. TCR beta chains numbering 164 were designated cytomegalovirus-associated.

Sequences were obtained from PBMCs. This clonotype was sampled from a woman aged 18-35 years in good health and CMV-seronegative. V and J are TRBV2 and TRBJ1-4; 8 bases align to TRBD1. CDR3 nucleotides: TGTGCCAGCAGGGCCGGGACAGGATCGTTCACTAATGAAAAACTGTTTTTT. Amino acids: CASRAGTGSFTNEKLFF.